Below, one T cell receptor beta chain is given with its context. No antigen is known for it. The source of the sample is a study of cytomegalovirus exposure and HLA in healthy donors. Study as a whole: Some 77 million unique TCRs from HLA-typed donors were held in an early release of data.

The study, taken as a whole, reports: Prior analysis indicated that the majority of TCR beta V segments exhibited productivity approximately 87% or approximately 30% of the time. Exclusion as indistinguishable affected some V segments, including TRBV6-2 and TRBV6-3.

At the time of sampling, donors were nominally healthy, though unrecorded immune exposures were likely. The CDR3 totals 14 residues. The germline V and J ends were trimmed by 0 bases and 4 bases, with 10 bases remaining between them. The germline V gene has CDR1 SGHRS and CDR2 YFSETQ. The PCR contained 60 Vbeta and 13 Jbeta primers. The data were produced by immunoSEQ multiplex PCR, yet TCRdb's version contains in-frame clones alone and is incomplete. The sample has around 140,000 clones, under 75% seen once; the top ten hold under 2.5%. The clonotype originates from a middle-aged woman in good health and CMV-seronegative. Sequencing was performed on PBMCs. V gene TRBV5-1 combines with J gene TRBJ1-2; no definite D call. The DNA for the CDR3 is TGCGCCAGCAGCTTGGAGCGGGATCCCTATGGCTACACCTTC. As protein: CASSLERDPYGYTF.